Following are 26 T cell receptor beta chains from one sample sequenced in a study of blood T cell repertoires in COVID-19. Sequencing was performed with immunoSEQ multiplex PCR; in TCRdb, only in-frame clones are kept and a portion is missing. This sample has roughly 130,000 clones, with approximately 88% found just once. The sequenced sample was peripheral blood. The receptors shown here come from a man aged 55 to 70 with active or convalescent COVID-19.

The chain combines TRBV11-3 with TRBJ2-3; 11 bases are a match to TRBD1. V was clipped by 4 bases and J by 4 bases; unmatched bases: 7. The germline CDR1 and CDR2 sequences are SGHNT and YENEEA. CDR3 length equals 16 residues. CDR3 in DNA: TGTGCCAGCAGCTCCCGGACAGGGGGCAGCCCAGATACGCAGTATTTT. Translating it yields CASSSRTGGSPDTQYF. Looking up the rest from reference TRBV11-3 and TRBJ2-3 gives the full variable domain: EAGVVQSPRYKIIEKKQPVAFWCNPISGHNTLYWYLQNLGQGPELLIRYENEEAVDDSQLPKDRFSAERLKGVDSTLKIQPAELGDSAVYLCASSSRTGGSPDTQYFGPGTRLTVL.

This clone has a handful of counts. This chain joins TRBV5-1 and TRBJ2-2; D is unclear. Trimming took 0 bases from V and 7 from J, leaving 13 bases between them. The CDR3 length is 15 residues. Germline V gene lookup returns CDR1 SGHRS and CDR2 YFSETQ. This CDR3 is CASSLGATLDGELFF. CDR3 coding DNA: TGCGCCAGCAGCTTGGGGGCTACCTTAGACGGGGAGCTGTTTTTT. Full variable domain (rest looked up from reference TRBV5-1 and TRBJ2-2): KAGVTQTPRYLIKTRGQQVTLSCSPISGHRSVSWYQQTPGQGLQFLFEYFSETQRNKGNFPGRFSGRQFSNSRSEMNVSTLELGDSALYLCASSLGATLDGELFFGEGSRLTVL.

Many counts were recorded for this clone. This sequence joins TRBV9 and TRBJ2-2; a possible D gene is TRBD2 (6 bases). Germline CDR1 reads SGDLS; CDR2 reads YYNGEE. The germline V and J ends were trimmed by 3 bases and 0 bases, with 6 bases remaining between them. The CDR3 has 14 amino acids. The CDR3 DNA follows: TGTGCCAGCAGCGGGGACTCGAACACCGGGGAGCTGTTTTTT. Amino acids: CASSGDSNTGELFF.

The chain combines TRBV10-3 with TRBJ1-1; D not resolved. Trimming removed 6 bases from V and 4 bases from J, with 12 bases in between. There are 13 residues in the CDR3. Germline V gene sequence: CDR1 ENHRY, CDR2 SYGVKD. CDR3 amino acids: CAIRISAGTEAFF. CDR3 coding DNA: TGTGCCATCAGGATAAGCGCCGGCACTGAAGCTTTCTTT.

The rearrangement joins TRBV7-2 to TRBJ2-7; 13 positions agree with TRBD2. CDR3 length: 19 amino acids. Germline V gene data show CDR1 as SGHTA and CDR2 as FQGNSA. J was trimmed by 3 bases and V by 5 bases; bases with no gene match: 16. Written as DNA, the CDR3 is TGTGCCAGCAGCCCACAGGGGACTAGCGGGAAGTTTATAAGCTACGAGCAGTACTTC. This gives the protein CASSPQGTSGKFISYEQYF.

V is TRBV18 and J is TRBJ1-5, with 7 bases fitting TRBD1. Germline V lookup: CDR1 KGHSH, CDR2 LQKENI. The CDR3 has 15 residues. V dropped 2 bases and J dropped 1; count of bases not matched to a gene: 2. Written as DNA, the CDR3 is TGTGCCAGCTCACCAGCACAGGGGAGCAATCAGCCCCAGCATTTT. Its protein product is CASSPAQGSNQPQHF. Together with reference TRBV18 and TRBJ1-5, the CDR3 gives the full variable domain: NAGVMQNPRHLVRRRGQEARLRCSPMKGHSHVYWYRQLPEEGLKFMVYLQKENIIDESGMPKERFSAEFPKEGPSILRIQQVVRGDSAAYFCASSPAQGSNQPQHFGDGTRLSIL.

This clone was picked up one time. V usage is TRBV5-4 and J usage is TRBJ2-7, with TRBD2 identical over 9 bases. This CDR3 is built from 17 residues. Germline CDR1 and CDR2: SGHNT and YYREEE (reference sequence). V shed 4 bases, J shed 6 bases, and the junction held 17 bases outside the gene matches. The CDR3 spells CASSPWAGREGLGEQYF. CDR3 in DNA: TGTGCCAGCAGCCCGTGGGCGGGGCGGGAGGGCCTCGGCGAGCAGTACTTC.

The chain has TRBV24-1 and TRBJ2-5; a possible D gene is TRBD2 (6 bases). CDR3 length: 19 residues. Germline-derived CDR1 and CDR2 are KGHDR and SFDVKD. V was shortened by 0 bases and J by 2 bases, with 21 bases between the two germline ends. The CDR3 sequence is CATSDLHLFLEGGQETQYF. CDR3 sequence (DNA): TGTGCCACCAGTGATTTGCATCTCTTTTTGGAGGGAGGTCAAGAGACCCAGTACTTC.

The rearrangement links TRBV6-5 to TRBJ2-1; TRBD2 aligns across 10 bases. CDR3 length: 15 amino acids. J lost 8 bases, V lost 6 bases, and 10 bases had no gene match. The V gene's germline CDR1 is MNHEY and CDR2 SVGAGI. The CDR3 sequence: CASSLLAGDPDEQFF. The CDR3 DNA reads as TGTGCCAGCAGCCTTCTAGCGGGAGATCCGGATGAGCAGTTCTTC.

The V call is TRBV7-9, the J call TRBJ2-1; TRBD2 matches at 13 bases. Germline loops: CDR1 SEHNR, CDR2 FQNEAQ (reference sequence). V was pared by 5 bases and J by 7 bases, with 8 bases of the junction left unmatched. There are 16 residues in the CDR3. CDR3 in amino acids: CASSPWTSGSQNEQFF. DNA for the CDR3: TGTGCCAGCAGCCCTTGGACTAGCGGGAGTCAGAATGAGCAGTTCTTC.

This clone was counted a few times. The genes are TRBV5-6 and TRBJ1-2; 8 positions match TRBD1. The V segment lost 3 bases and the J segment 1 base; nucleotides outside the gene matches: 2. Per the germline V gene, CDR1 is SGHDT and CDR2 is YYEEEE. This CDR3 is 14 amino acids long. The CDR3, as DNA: TGTGCCAGCAGCTGGGGACAGGTTAACTATGGCTACACCTTC. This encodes CASSWGQVNYGYTF.

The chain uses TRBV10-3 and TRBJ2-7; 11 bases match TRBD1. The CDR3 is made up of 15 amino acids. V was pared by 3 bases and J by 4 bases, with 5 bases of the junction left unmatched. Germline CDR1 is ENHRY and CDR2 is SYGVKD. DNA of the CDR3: TGTGCCATCAGTGATGGGACAGGGGGTGGTTACGAGCAGTACTTC. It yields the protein CAISDGTGGGYEQYF.

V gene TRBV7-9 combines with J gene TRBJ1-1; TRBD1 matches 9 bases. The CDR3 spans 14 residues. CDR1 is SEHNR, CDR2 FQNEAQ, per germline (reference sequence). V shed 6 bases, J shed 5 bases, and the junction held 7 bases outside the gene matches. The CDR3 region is CASRKTGGATEAFF. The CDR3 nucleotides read TGTGCCAGCAGAAAAACAGGGGGCGCTACTGAAGCTTTCTTT.

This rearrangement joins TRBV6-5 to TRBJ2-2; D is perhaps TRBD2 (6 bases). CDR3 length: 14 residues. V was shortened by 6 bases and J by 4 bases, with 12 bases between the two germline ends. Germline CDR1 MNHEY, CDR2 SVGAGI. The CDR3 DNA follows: TGTGCCAGCAGCGGTCAGGGAGGCACCGGGGAGCTGTTTTTT. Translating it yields CASSGQGGTGELFF.

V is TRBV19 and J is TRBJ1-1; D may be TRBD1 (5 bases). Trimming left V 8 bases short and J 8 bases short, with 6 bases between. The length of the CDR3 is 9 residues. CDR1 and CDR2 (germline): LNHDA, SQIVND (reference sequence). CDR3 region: CASRQEAFF. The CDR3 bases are TGTGCCAGTCGACAGGAAGCTTTCTTT.

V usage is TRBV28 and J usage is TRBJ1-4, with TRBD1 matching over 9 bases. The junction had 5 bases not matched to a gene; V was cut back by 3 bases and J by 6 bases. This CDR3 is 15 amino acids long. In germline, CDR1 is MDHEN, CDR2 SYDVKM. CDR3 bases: TGTGCCAGCAGTTTGGGGGACAGGGCCGATGAAAAACTGTTTTTT. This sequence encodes CASSLGDRADEKLFF.

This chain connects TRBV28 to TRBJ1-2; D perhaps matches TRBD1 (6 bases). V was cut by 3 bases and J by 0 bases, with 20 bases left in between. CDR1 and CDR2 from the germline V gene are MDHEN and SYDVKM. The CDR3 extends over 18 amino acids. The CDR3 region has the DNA TGTGCCAGCAGTTTTTGGGGTTTGGGAGGGGGACCTAACTATGGCTACACCTTC. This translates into CASSFWGLGGGPNYGYTF.

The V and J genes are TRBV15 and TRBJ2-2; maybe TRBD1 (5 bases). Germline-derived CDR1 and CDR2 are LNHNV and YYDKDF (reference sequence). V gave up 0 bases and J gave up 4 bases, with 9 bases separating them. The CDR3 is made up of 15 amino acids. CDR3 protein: CATSRESQGTGELFF. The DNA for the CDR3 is TGTGCCACCAGCAGAGAGAGTCAGGGCACCGGGGAGCTGTTTTTT. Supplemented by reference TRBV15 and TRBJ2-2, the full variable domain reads DAMVIQNPRYQVTQFGKPVTLSCSQTLNHNVMYWYQQKSSQAPKLLFHYYDKDFNNEADTPDNFQSRRPNTSFCFLDIRSPGLGDTAMYLCATSRESQGTGELFFGEGSRLTVL.

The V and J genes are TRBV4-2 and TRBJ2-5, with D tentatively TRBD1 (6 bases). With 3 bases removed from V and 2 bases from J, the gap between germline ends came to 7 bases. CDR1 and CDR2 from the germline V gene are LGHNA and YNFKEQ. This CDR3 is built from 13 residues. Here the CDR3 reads CASSQTGQETQYF. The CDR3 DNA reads TGTGCCAGCAGCCAGACAGGACAAGAGACCCAGTACTTC.

This chain's CDR3 is CASRVPGYGYTF. As DNA, the CDR3 is TGTGCCAGCAGGGTTCCAGGCTATGGCTACACCTTC. The rearrangement joins TRBV27 to TRBJ1-2; D unclear. The CDR3 covers 12 residues. V was clipped by 6 bases and J by 4 bases, with 9 bases between them. Germline V gene lookup returns CDR1 MNHEY and CDR2 SMNVEV (reference sequence).

The CDR3 bases are TGTGCCAGCAGTGCGGCGGGAGGGCTCTACGAGCAGTACTTC. Protein product: CASSAAGGLYEQYF. The chain employs TRBV7-2 and TRBJ2-7; TRBD2 agrees at 9 bases. This CDR3 region has 14 residues. Per germline, CDR1 SGHTA and CDR2 FQGNSA. The trim removed 6 bases at V and 3 bases at J, leaving 6 bases unmatched.

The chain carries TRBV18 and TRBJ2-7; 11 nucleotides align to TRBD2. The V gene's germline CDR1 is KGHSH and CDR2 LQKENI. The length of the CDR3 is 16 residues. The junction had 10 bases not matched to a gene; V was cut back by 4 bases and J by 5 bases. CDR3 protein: CASSQFNKGLADEQYF. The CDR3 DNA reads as TGTGCCAGCTCACAATTCAATAAGGGACTAGCGGACGAGCAGTACTTC.

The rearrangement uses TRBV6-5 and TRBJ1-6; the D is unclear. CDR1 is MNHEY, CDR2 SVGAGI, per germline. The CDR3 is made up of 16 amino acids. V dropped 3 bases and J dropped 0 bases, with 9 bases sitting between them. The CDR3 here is CASSYFGSSYNSPLHF. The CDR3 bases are TGTGCCAGCAGTTATTTTGGGAGCTCCTATAATTCACCCCTCCACTTT.

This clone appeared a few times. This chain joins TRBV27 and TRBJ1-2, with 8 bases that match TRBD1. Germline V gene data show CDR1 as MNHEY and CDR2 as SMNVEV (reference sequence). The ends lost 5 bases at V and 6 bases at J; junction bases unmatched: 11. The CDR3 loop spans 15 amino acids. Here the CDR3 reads CASSEGTGHIDGYTF. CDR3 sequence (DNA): TGTGCCAGCAGTGAAGGGACAGGACACATCGATGGCTACACCTTC.

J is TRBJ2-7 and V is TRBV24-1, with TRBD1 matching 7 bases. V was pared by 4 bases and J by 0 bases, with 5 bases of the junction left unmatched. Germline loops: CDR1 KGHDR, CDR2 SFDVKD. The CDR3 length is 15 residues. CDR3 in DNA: TGTGCCACCAGTGACCCTAACAGGGGCTCCTACGAGCAGTACTTC. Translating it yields CATSDPNRGSYEQYF.

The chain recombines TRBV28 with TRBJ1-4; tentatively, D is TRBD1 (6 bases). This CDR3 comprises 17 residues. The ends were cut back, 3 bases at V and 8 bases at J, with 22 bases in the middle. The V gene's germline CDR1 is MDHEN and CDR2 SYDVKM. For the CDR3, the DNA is TGTGCCAGCAGTTTTTTGGGTCTTGGGGGGGCAGGCGAAAAACTGTTTTTT. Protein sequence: CASSFLGLGGAGEKLFF.